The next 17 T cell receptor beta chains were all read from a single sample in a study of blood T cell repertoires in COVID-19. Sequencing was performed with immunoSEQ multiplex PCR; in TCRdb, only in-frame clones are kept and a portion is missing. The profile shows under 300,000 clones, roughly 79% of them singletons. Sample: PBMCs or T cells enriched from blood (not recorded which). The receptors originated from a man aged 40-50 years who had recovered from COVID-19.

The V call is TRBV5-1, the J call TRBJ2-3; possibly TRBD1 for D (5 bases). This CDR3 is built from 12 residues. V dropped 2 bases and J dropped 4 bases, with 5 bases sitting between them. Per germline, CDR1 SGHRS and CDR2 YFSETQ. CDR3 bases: TGCGCCAGCAGCTTAGGGGCAGATACGCAGTATTTT. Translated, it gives CASSLGADTQYF.

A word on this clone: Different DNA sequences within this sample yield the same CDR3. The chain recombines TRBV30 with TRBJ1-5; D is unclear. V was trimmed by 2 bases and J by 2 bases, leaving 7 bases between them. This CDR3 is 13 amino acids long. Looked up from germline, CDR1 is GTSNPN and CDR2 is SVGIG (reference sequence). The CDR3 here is CAWSLTGNQPQHF. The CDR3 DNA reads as TGTGCCTGGAGTTTAACAGGCAATCAGCCCCAGCATTTT.

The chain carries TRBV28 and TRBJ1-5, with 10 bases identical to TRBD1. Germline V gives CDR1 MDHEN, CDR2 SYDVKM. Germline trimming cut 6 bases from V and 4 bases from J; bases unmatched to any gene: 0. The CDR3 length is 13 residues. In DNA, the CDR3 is TGTGCCAGCAGGGGACAGGGGAATCAGCCCCAGCATTTT. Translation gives CASRGQGNQPQHF.

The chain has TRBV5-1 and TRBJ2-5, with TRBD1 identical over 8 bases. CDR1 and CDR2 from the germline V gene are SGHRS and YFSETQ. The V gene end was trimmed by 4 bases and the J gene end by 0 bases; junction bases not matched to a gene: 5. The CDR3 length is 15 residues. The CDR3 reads CASSRTGWDQETQYF. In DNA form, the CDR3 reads TGCGCCAGCAGCCGGACAGGGTGGGACCAAGAGACCCAGTACTTC.

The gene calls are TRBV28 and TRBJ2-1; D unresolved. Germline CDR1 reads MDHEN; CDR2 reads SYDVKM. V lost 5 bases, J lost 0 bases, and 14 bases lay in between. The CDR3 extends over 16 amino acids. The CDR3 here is CASSPPRRSSYNEQFF. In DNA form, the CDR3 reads TGTGCCAGCAGTCCGCCTCGGCGGAGCTCCTACAATGAGCAGTTCTTC.

The CDR3 loop reads CAWSLDRGYEKLFF. CDR3 in DNA: TGTGCCTGGAGTCTGGACAGGGGTTATGAAAAACTGTTTTTT. V and J are TRBV30 and TRBJ1-4; 9 nucleotides match TRBD1. Germline values: CDR1 GTSNPN, CDR2 SVGIG (reference sequence). The CDR3 extends over 14 amino acids. J lost 6 bases, V lost 2 bases, and 4 bases had no gene match.

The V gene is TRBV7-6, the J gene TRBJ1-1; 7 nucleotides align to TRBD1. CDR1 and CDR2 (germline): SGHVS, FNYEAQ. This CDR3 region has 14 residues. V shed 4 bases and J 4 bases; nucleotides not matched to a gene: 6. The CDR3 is CASSSQGIGTEAFF. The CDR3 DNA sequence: TGTGCCAGCAGCTCACAGGGGATTGGCACTGAAGCTTTCTTT.

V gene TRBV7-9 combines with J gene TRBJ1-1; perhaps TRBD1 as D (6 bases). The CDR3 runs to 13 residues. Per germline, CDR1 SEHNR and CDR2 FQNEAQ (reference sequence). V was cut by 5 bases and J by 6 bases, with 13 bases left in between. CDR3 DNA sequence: TGTGCCAGCAGCCCTACAGGGATCCCTGAAGCTTTCTTT. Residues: CASSPTGIPEAFF.

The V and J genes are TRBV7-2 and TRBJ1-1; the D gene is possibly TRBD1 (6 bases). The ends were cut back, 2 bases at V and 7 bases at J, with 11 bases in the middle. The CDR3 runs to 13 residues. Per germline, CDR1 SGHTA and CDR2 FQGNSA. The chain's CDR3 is CASSLTGSVEAFF. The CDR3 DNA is TGTGCCAGCAGCTTAACAGGGAGCGTTGAAGCTTTCTTT.

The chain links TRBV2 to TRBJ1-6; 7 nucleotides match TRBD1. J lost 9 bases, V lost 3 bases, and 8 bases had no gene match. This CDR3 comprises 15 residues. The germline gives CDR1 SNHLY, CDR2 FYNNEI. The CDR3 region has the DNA TGTGCCAGCAGTGACACAGGGGAAAGGGGTTCACCCCTCCACTTT. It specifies CASSDTGERGSPLHF.

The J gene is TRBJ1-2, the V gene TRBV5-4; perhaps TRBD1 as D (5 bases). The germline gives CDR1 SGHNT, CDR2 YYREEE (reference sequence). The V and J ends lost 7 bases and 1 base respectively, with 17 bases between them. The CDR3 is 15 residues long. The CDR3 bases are TGTGCCAGCGCCCAAGCCCTGGGGGGTAACTATGGCTACACCTTC. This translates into CASAQALGGNYGYTF.

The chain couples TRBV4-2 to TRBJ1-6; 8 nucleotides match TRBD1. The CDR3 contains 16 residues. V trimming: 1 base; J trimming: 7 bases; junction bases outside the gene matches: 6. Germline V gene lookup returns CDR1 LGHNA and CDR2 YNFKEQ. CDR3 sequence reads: CASSQAGGQGNSPLHF. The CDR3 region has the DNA TGTGCCAGCAGCCAAGCGGGCGGACAGGGAAATTCACCCCTCCACTTT.

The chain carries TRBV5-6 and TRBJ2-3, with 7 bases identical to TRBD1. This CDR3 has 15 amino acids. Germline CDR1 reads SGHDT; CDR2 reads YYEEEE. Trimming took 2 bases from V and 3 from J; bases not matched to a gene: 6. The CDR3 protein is CASSFSRQGTDTQYF. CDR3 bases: TGTGCCAGCAGCTTTTCGAGACAGGGAACAGATACGCAGTATTTT.

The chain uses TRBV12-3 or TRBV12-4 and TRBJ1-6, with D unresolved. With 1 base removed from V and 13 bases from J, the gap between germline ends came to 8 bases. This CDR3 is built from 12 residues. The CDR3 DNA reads TGTGCCAGCAGTTTAGACACCCGCCCCCTCCACTTT. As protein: CASSLDTRPLHF.

For the CDR3, the DNA is TGTGCCAGCAGTCCCTCAGGTATTAGCAATCAGCCCCAGCATTTT. Protein product: CASSPSGISNQPQHF. The gene calls are TRBV6-5 and TRBJ1-5; D gene uncertain. In germline, CDR1 is MNHEY, CDR2 SVGAGI. V lost 5 bases, J lost 0 bases, and 11 bases lay in between. There are 15 residues in the CDR3.

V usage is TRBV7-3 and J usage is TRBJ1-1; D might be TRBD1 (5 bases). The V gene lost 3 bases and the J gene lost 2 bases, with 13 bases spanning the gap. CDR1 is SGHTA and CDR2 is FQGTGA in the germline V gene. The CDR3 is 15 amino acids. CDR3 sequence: CASSLGGSFNTEAFF. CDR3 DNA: TGTGCCAGCAGCTTGGGGGGGTCCTTCAACACTGAAGCTTTCTTT. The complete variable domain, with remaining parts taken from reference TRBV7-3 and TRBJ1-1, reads GAGVSQTPSNKVTEKGKYVELRCDPISGHTALYWYRQSLGQGPEFLIYFQGTGAADDSGLPNDRFFAVRPEGSVSTLKIQRTERGDSAVYLCASSLGGSFNTEAFFGQGTRLTVV.

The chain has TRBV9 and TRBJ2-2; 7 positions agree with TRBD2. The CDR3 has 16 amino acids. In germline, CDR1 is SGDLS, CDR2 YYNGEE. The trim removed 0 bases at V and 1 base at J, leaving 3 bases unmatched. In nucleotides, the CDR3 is TGTGCCAGCAGCGTAGGAAGCGGGATGAACACCGGGGAGCTGTTTTTT. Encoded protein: CASSVGSGMNTGELFF. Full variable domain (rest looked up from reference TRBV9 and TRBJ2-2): DSGVTQTPKHLITATGQRVTLRCSPRSGDLSVYWYQQSLDQGLQFLIQYYNGEERAKGNILERFSAQQFPDLHSELNLSSLELGDSALYFCASSVGSGMNTGELFFGEGSRLTVL.